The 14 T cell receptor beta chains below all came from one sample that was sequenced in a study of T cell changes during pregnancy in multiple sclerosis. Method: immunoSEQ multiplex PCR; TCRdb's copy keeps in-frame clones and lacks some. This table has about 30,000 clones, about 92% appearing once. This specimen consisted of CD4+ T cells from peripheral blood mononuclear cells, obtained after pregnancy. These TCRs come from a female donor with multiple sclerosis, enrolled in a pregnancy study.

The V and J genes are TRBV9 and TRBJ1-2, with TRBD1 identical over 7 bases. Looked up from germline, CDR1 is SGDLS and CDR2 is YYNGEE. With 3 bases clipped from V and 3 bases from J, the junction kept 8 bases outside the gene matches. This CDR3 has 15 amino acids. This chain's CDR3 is CASSARGQSDYGYTF. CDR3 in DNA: TGTGCCAGCAGCGCCCGGGGACAGTCGGACTATGGCTACACCTTC.

CDR3 region: CASSVSTGDYYNEQFF. CDR3 DNA sequence: TGTGCCAGCAGTGTATCAACAGGGGATTACTACAATGAGCAGTTCTTC. This chain joins TRBV6-1 and TRBJ2-1; 7 nucleotides match TRBD1. Germline CDR1 and CDR2: MNHNS and SASEGT. The V segment lost 4 bases and the J segment 3 bases; nucleotides outside the gene matches: 9. This CDR3 is built from 16 residues.

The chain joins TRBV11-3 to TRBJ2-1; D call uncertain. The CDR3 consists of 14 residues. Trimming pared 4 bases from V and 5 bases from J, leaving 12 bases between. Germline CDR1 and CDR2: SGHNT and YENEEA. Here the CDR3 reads CASSSTLDDNEQFF. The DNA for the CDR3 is TGTGCCAGCAGCTCGACGCTAGACGACAATGAGCAGTTCTTC.

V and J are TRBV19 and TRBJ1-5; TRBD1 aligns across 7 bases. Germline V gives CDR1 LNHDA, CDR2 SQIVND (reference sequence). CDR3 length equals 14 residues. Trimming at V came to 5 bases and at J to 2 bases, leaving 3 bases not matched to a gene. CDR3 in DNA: TGTGCCAGTAGTCACACAGGGGGCAATCAGCCCCAGCATTTT. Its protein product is CASSHTGGNQPQHF.

CDR3 in DNA: TGCAGCGTTCGGGACTCACTCAATCAGCCCCAGCATTTT. This encodes CSVRDSLNQPQHF. The chain uses TRBV29-1 and TRBJ1-5; D may be TRBD1 (5 bases). V dropped 5 bases and J dropped 3 bases, with 11 bases sitting between them. This CDR3 has 13 amino acids. Per the germline V gene, CDR1 is SQVTM and CDR2 is ANQGSEA.

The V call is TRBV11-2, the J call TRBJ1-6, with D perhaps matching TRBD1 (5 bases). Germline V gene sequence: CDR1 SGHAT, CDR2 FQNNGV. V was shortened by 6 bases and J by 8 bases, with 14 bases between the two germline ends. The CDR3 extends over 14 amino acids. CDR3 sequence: CASRRTFRDSPLHF. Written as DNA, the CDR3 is TGTGCCAGCAGACGGACATTTCGAGATTCACCCCTCCACTTT.

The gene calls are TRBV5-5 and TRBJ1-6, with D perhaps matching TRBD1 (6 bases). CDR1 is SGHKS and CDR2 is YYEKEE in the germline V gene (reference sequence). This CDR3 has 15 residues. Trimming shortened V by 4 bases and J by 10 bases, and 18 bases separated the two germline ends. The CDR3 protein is CASSGGGGAGSPLHF. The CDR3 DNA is TGTGCCAGCAGCGGTGGAGGGGGGGCAGGATCACCCCTCCACTTT.

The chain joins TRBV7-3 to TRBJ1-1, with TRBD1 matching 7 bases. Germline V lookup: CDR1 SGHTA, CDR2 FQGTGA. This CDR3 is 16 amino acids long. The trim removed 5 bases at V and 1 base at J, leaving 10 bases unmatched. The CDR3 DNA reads TGTGCCAGCAGCACCCATGGGGGACAGAAGAACACTGAAGCTTTCTTT. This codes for CASSTHGGQKNTEAFF.

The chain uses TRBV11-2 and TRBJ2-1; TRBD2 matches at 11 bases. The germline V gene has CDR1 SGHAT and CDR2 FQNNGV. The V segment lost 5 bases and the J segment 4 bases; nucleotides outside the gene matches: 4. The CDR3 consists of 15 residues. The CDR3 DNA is TGTGCCAGCAGCACCCTAGCGGGAGGTTACAATGAGCAGTTCTTC. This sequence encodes CASSTLAGGYNEQFF. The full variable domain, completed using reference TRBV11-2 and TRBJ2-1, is EAGVAQSPRYKIIEKRQSVAFWCNPISGHATLYWYQQILGQGPKLLIQFQNNGVVDDSQLPKDRFSAERLKGVDSTLKIQPAKLEDSAVYLCASSTLAGGYNEQFFGPGTRLTVL.

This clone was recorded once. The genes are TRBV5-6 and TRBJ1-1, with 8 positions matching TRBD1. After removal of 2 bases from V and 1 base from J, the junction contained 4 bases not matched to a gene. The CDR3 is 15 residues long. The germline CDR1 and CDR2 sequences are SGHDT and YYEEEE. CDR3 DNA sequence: TGTGCCAGCAGCTTTCTGGACAGGGCGAACACTGAAGCTTTCTTT. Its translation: CASSFLDRANTEAFF.

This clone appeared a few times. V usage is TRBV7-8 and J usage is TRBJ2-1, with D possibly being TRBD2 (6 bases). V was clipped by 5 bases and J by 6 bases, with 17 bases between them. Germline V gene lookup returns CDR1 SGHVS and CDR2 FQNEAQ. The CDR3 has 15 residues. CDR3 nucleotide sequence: TGTGCCAGCAGCCGGGGACTTAACCCCGCCAATGAGCAGTTCTTC. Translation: CASSRGLNPANEQFF.

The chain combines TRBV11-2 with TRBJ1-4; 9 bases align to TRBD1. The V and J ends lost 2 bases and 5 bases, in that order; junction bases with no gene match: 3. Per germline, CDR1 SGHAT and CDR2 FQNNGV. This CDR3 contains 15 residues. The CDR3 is CASSLSGQGNEKLFF. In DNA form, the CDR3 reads TGTGCCAGCAGCTTAAGTGGACAGGGGAATGAAAAACTGTTTTTT.

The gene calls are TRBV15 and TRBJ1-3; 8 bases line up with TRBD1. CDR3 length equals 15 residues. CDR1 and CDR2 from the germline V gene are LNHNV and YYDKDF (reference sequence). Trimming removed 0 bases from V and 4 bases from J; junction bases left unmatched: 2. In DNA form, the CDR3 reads TGTGCCACCAGCAGAGACAGGGGGCAAGGAAACACCATATATTTT. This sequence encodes CATSRDRGQGNTIYF. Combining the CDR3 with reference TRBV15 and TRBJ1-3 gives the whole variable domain DAMVIQNPRYQVTQFGKPVTLSCSQTLNHNVMYWYQQKSSQAPKLLFHYYDKDFNNEADTPDNFQSRRPNTSFCFLDIRSPGLGDTAMYLCATSRDRGQGNTIYFGEGSWLTVV.

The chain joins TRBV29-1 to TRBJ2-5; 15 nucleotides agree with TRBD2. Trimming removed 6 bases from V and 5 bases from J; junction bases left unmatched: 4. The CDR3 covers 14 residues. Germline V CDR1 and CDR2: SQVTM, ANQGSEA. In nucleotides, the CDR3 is TGCAGCGTAGGACTAGCGGGAGGGCAGGAGACCCAGTACTTC. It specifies CSVGLAGGQETQYF.